This T cell receptor beta chain was observed in a study of control samples from healthy donors and cancer patients. The assay was immunoSEQ multiplex PCR, and TCRdb's table has in-frame clones only and misses some. In all, the sample yields approximately 190,000 clones. The TCR sequence derives from a woman in her 30s in good health. The material sequenced was blood.

The CDR3 bases are TGTGCCAGCAGCCATTCCGGGCGGGGCACAGATACGCAGTATTTT. This gives the protein CASSHSGRGTDTQYF. This sequence joins TRBV3-1 (or the pseudogene TRBV3-2) and TRBJ2-3, with D possibly matching TRBD2 (5 bases). The V end was cut by 3 bases, the J end by 1 base, with 11 bases between. The germline gives CDR1 LGHDT, CDR2 YNNKEL (reference sequence). This CDR3 has 15 amino acids.